A single T cell receptor (beta chain) is shown here with its context. The antigen is undetermined. One end of the junction varies from germline; a read error may be responsible. The repertoire was sequenced with immunoSEQ multiplex PCR; TCRdb's copy has only in-frame clones and lacks some. The sample gives 95,000 to 110,000 clones, 75% to 90% of which show up once; approximately 20% is in the top ten. The data were taken from a study of T cell responses to AZD1222 COVID-19 vaccine. General observations from the study: Two AZD1222 doses significantly raised spike-specific TCR breadth and depth over controls. Researchers report vaccine-associated CD4 TCRs spanning spike, with dominance at 160-218 and 743-854. Among the donors, most were white British and more were female, and clonal diversity was possibly underestimated.

Source: peripheral blood, taken on day 0 of AZD1222 vaccination. The source is an adult in good health.

The CDR3 region is CASSEDKGSGMNTEAFF. The CDR3 DNA is TGTGCCAGCAGCGAAGATAAGGGGTCAGGTATGAACACTGAAGCTTTCTTT. This chain connects TRBV14 to TRBJ1-1; D might be TRBD1 (5 bases). Per germline, CDR1 SGHDN and CDR2 FVKESK. The CDR3 covers 17 residues. The full variable domain, in which reference TRBV14 and TRBJ1-1 provide the parts outside the CDR3, is EAGVTQFPSHSVIEKGQTVTLRCDPISGHDNLYWYRRVMGKEIKFLLHFVKESKQDESGMPNNRFLAERTGGTYSTLKVQPAELEDSGVYFCASSEDKGSGMNTEAFFGQGTRLTVV.